This T cell receptor (beta chain) comes out of a study of blood T cell repertoires in COVID-19. Overall study: Spain, Italy and the United States supplied samples that represented acute and convalescent COVID-19.

Seattle cases were enrolled at active infection and followed longitudinally. V dropped 11 bases and J dropped 3; count of bases not matched to a gene: 8. The CDR3 consists of 13 residues. Germline loops: CDR1 SNHLY, CDR2 FYNNEI. In the study's own analysis: Amplification of reference gene primers was used by the study to estimate nucleated cell counts. Only in-frame clones appear in the TCRdb table, and some are missing; sequencing was by immunoSEQ multiplex PCR. V and J calls and clone size are those listed in that table; D and trimming were worked out from the DNA. The sample shows 250,000 to 400,000 clones, about 91% of them seen only once.

The clonotype originates from a woman under 40 with COVID-19, enrolled during active disease. Sample: peripheral blood. The chain uses TRBV2 and TRBJ2-3; TRBD1 agrees at 7 bases. The CDR3 region has the DNA TGTGCCTGCCGGGACAGCCCAACAGATACGCAGTATTTT. This codes for CACRDSPTDTQYF.